A selection of T cell receptor beta chains follows, all from one sample in a study of response to subunit inactivated influenza vaccine. TCRdb re-analysed the RT-PCR reads in MiXCR, keeping a single row per CDR3 protein. The table records hundreds of thousands of distinct CDR3 sequences, less than 8% of them present only once. Sequenced material: PBMCs from blood, taken around 25 months after vaccination. The receptors come from a man aged 45-69 years who received an inactivated influenza vaccine. CDR3s include the opening cysteine and the closing phenylalanine or tryptophan. A D gene is named only where the DNA matches it firmly. A row's size may be missing; if present it is once, few, many or a size class.

CDR3aa	CDR3nt	abundance	j_gene	v_gene	d_gene
CASSSWDREMEQYF	TGTGCCAGCAGCTCATGGGACAGGGAAATGGAGCAGTACTTC	NA	TRBJ2-7	TRBV7-9	TRBD1
CASSLGGYNQPQHF	TGTGCCAGCAGCTTAGGGGGATACAATCAGCCCCAGCATTTT	NA	TRBJ1-5	TRBV7-9	NA
CAWSVWGYGANVLTF	TGTGCCTGGAGTGTATGGGGATATGGGGCCAACGTCCTGACTTTC	NA	TRBJ2-6	TRBV30	NA
CASSRAGAAYEQYF	TGTGCCAGCAGCCGAGCGGGAGCCGCCTACGAGCAGTACTTC	NA	TRBJ2-7	TRBV13	TRBD2
CASSSRVSAAKNIQYF	TGTGCCAGCAGTTCACGGGTCTCCGCTGCCAAAAACATTCAGTACTTC	many	TRBJ2-4	TRBV12-3/TRBV12-4	NA
CASTRQPNQPQHF	TGTGCCAGCACACGACAGCCCAATCAGCCCCAGCATTTT	NA	TRBJ1-5	TRBV6-6	NA
CASSSTVRGRSYEQYF	TGTGCCAGCAGTTCGACAGTCAGAGGCCGCTCCTACGAGCAGTACTTC	NA	TRBJ2-7	TRBV12-3/TRBV12-4	NA
CASSPHSAEYNEQFF	TGTGCCAGCAGTCCCCATAGCGCAGAATACAATGAGCAGTTCTTC	many	TRBJ2-1	TRBV6-2/TRBV6-3	NA
CASSERGFYGYTF	TGTGCCAGCAGTGAACGCGGTTTCTATGGCTACACCTTC	few	TRBJ1-2	TRBV25-1	NA
CSVGGGLFAGHNEQFF	TGCAGCGTTGGGGGGGGACTTTTCGCCGGGCACAATGAGCAGTTCTTC	NA	TRBJ2-1	TRBV29-1	TRBD2
CASSFGGEYNEQFF	TGTGCCAGCAGCTTCGGGGGGGAGTACAATGAGCAGTTCTTC	few	TRBJ2-1	TRBV11-3	TRBD2
CASSPQLGMNNQPQHF	TGTGCCAGCAGCCCCCAATTGGGAATGAACAATCAGCCCCAGCATTTT	many	TRBJ1-5	TRBV12-3/TRBV12-4	NA
CASSLGHSGTTGELFF	TGTGCCAGCAGCTTAGGGCATAGCGGGACGACCGGGGAGCTGTTTTTT	few	TRBJ2-2	TRBV7-7	TRBD2
CASSPPRRGWDTQYF	TGTGCCAGCTCACCACCTCGACGGGGTTGGGATACGCAGTATTTT	NA	TRBJ2-3	TRBV18	NA
CASSHTSGAYNEQFF	TGTGCCAGCAGCCACACTAGCGGAGCCTACAATGAGCAGTTCTTC	many	TRBJ2-1	TRBV7-9	TRBD2